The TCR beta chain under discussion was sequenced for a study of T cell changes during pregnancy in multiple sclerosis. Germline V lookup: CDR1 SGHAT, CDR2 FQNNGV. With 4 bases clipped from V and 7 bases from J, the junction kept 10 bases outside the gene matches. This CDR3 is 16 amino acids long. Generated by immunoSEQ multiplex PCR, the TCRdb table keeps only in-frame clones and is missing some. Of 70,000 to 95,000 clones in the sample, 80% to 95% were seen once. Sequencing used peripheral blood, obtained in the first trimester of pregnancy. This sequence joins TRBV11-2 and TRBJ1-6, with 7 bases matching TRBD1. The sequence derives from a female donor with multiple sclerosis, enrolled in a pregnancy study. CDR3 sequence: CASSSGWGQFNSPLHF. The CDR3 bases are TGTGCCAGCAGCTCGGGCTGGGGACAGTTCAATTCACCCCTCCACTTT.